This entry describes one TCR beta chain. Here immunoSEQ multiplex PCR was the method, and the copy in TCRdb shows in-frame clones only, minus some. The top ten clones hold 4.1% of a sample with about 170,000 clones, just over 90% of them seen once. These data come from a study of control samples from healthy donors and cancer patients. The trim removed 10 bases at V and 15 bases at J, leaving 18 bases unmatched. CDR1 SGHTA and CDR2 FQGNSA come from the germline V gene. CDR3 length: 14 residues. The sequenced sample was blood. This TCR derives from a woman aged 55-70 years in good health. V usage is TRBV7-2 and J usage is TRBJ1-5; TRBD1 aligns across 10 bases. CDR3 DNA sequence: TGTGCCACCAAGCAAGGGACAGGGGCTTACCCCTTGCATTTT. Translating gives CATKQGTGAYPLHF.